These 15 T cell receptor beta chains were all obtained from the same sample, sequenced in a study of regulatory T cells in long-lasting Graves disease. Libraries of TCR beta came from iRepertoire HTBI primers plus Arm-PCR of CDR3 regions. One entry per CDR3 protein results from TCRdb running MiXCR on the multiplex PCR reads. Of about 350,000 distinct CDR3 sequences listed, around 16% are singletons. Described time point: newly diagnosed GD, antithyroid drugs for less than 3 months. RNA isolated from PBMCs was used to make the TCR library. These data were also reused for a study on T cells in Graves' hyperthyroidism and ophthalmopathy.

Here the sequenced sample was peripheral blood mononuclear cells (PBMCs), taken at new diagnosis, from a patient treated with antithyroid drugs. All receptors derive from a woman younger than 30 with Graves disease.

This clonotype was counted at least ten times. Sequence at one end of the junction differs from germline and may be a read error. This sequence joins TRBV18 and TRBJ1-1, with D uncertain. Germline V lookup: CDR1 KGHSH, CDR2 LQKENI. The CDR3 is 13 residues long. The CDR3 nucleotides are TGCGCCAGCAGCCGGACGGGGAACACTGAAGCTTTCTTT. It specifies CASSRTGNTEAFF. The whole variable domain, filled in from reference TRBV18 and TRBJ1-1, reads NAGVMQNPRHLVRRRGQEARLRCSPMKGHSHVYWYRQLPEEGLKFMVYLQKENIIDESGMPKERFSAEFPKEGPSILRIQQVVRGDSAAYFCASSRTGNTEAFFGQGTRLTVV.

This clonotype was found many times. The genes are TRBV4-2 and TRBJ2-5; TRBD2 is a possible D gene (5 bases). CDR3 length equals 14 residues. The germline V gene encodes CDR1 LGHNA and CDR2 YNFKEQ. The germline V and J ends were trimmed by 4 bases and 5 bases, with 14 bases remaining between them. CDR3 DNA: TGTGCCAGCAGCCCCTCGGGGATGGGGGAGACCCAGTACTTC. It yields the protein CASSPSGMGETQYF.

The gene calls are TRBV9 and TRBJ2-7, with 7 bases that match TRBD2. The ends lost 3 bases at V and 0 bases at J; junction bases unmatched: 6. This CDR3 has 15 residues. Looked up from germline, CDR1 is SGDLS and CDR2 is YYNGEE. The CDR3 reads CASSGGLTSSYEQYF. DNA for the CDR3: TGTGCCAGCAGCGGGGGACTAACGAGCTCCTACGAGCAGTACTTC.

The chain combines TRBV4-1 with TRBJ2-2; D is tentatively TRBD1 or TRBD2 (5 bases each). CDR1 is MGHRA, CDR2 YSYEKL, per germline. This CDR3 spans 18 amino acids. V was clipped by 0 bases and J by 0 bases, with 14 bases between them. The CDR3 DNA reads as TGCGCCAGCAGCCAAGATCCGTGGGGGACCGCGAACACCGGGGAGCTGTTTTTT. Translating gives CASSQDPWGTANTGELFF.

This clonotype was seen many times. The chain carries TRBV5-5 and TRBJ2-7, with D possibly being TRBD1 (6 bases). This CDR3 contains 15 residues. The germline V gene encodes CDR1 SGHKS and CDR2 YYEKEE (reference sequence). The V and J ends lost 4 bases and 0 bases respectively, with 14 bases between them. CDR3: CASSRRQEISYEQYF. Written as DNA, the CDR3 is TGTGCCAGCAGCCGACGACAGGAAATCTCCTACGAGCAGTACTTC.

This clonotype appeared a few times. The chain carries TRBV6-2 or TRBV6-3 and TRBJ2-6, with 8 positions matching TRBD1. The CDR3 spans 19 residues. Trimming removed 2 bases from V and 0 bases from J; junction bases left unmatched: 9. Germline CDR1 is MNHEY and CDR2 is SVGEGT. This chain's CDR3 is CASSYPSGTGLSGANVLTF. The CDR3 DNA reads TGTGCCAGCAGTTACCCTTCGGGGACAGGACTCTCTGGGGCCAACGTCCTGACTTTC.

Concerning this clonotype itself: A read error may be the cause here, since a much bigger clone is one base away. The chain joins TRBV6-1 to TRBJ2-3; 11 nucleotides line up with TRBD2. The end of the DNA fits TRBJ2-5 better, so the J call may be wrong. Per the germline V gene, CDR1 is MNHNS and CDR2 is SASEGT. The CDR3 covers 16 residues. The CDR3 loop is CASSAGLAVIQEAQYF. The CDR3 DNA sequence: TGTGCCAGCAGTGCGGGACTAGCGGTCATTCAAGAGGCCCAGTACTTC.

V and J are TRBV6-1 and TRBJ2-1; 7 nucleotides match TRBD1. The V gene's germline CDR1 is MNHNS and CDR2 SASEGT. The CDR3 totals 16 residues. Trimming cost V 5 bases and J 0 bases; bases outside gene matches: 7. CDR3 residues: CASSRDSWSSYNEQFF. CDR3 DNA sequence: TGTGCCAGCAGTAGGGACAGTTGGAGCTCCTACAATGAGCAGTTCTTC.

This clonotype has ten or more counts. The chain has TRBV28 and TRBJ2-2; TRBD2 is a possible D gene (6 bases). Trimming took off 3 bases at V and 3 bases at J, with 11 bases between the two ends. CDR1 and CDR2 (germline): MDHEN, SYDVKM. This CDR3 is built from 15 residues. This CDR3 is CASSFASVHTGELFF. The DNA of the CDR3 is TGTGCCAGCAGTTTTGCTAGCGTGCACACCGGGGAGCTGTTTTTT.

This clonotype was recorded at least ten times. The chain joins TRBV12-3 or TRBV12-4 to TRBJ2-1; 9 bases are a match to TRBD2. Trimming took 7 bases from V and 5 from J; bases not matched to a gene: 12. The CDR3 has 16 residues. The chain's CDR3 is CASTLRGLAGHNEQFF. The DNA for the CDR3 is TGTGCCAGCACCTTACGTGGGCTAGCGGGGCACAATGAGCAGTTCTTC.

Regarding this clonotype: This may be a read error: a much more frequent sequence differs by one nucleotide. This chain links TRBV2 with TRBJ1-6; 8 bases are a match to TRBD1. With 8 bases clipped from V and 8 bases from J, the junction kept 5 bases outside the gene matches. The CDR3 covers 13 residues. Per the germline V gene, CDR1 is SNHLY and CDR2 is FYNNEI. The CDR3 sequence: CASRTGSDSPLHF. CDR3 coding DNA: TGTGCCAGCCGGACAGGGTCGGATTCACCCCTCCACTTT. Supplemented by reference TRBV2 and TRBJ1-6, the full variable domain reads EPEVTQTPSHQVTQMGQEVILRCVPISNHLYFYWYRQILGQKVEFLVSFYNNEISEKSEIFDDQFSVERPDGSNFTLKIRSTKLEDSAMYFCASRTGSDSPLHFGNGTRLTVT.

There are many counts of this clonotype. The rearrangement joins TRBV7-9 to TRBJ2-3; D possibly corresponds to TRBD2 (6 bases). The CDR3 has 14 residues. With 1 base removed from V and 6 bases from J, the gap between germline ends came to 11 bases. Germline assignment: CDR1 SEHNR and CDR2 FQNEAQ (reference sequence). The CDR3 loop reads CASSLEGGGDTQYF. CDR3 nucleotides: TGTGCCAGCAGCTTAGAGGGCGGAGGGGATACGCAGTATTTT. The whole variable domain, remainder taken from reference TRBV7-9 and TRBJ2-3, is DTGVSQNPRHKITKRGQNVTFRCDPISEHNRLYWYRQTLGQGPEFLTYFQNEAQLEKSRLLSDRFSAERPKGSFSTLEIQRTEQGDSAMYLCASSLEGGGDTQYFGPGTRLTVL.

This clonotype was seen at least ten times. The rearrangement links TRBV12-3 or TRBV12-4 to TRBJ2-7, with TRBD2 as a possible D gene (6 bases). The CDR3 loop spans 16 amino acids. V shed 0 bases and J shed 5 bases, with 17 bases lying between them. This CDR3 reads CASSLARPGRSHEQYF. The CDR3 coding sequence is TGTGCCAGCAGTTTAGCGCGGCCAGGGAGGTCCCACGAGCAGTACTTC.

The chain joins TRBV29-1 to TRBJ2-7, with D maybe TRBD1 (6 bases). CDR1 and CDR2 (germline): SQVTM, ANQGSEA. The V end lost 1 base, the J end lost 4 bases, and 14 bases lay between the germline ends. The CDR3 runs 14 residues. The CDR3 nucleotides are TGCAGCGTTGAAGTAGACAGGTTAAGGTACGAGCAGTACTTC. This sequence encodes CSVEVDRLRYEQYF.

There are a few counts of this clonotype. This may stem from a read error, because a much larger clone lies one nucleotide away. The V call is TRBV2, the J call TRBJ2-1; 9 positions agree with TRBD2. Germline values: CDR1 SNHLY, CDR2 FYNNEI. With 6 bases clipped from V and 4 bases from J, the junction kept 7 bases outside the gene matches. The CDR3 length is 15 residues. This chain's CDR3 is CASRFSGGGYNEQFF. The DNA of the CDR3 is TGTGCCAGCAGGTTTAGCGGGGGAGGGTACAATGAGCAGTTCTTC. Supplemented by reference TRBV2 and TRBJ2-1, the full variable domain reads EPEVTQTPSHQVTQMGQEVILRCVPISNHLYFYWYRQILGQKVEFLVSFYNNEISEKSEIFDDQFSVERPDGSNFTLKIRSTKLEDSAMYFCASRFSGGGYNEQFFGPGTRLTVL.